The T cell receptor beta chain under discussion was sequenced for a study of blood T cell repertoires in COVID-19. Study-wide context: Samples came from the United States, Italy and Spain, spanning acute and convalescent COVID-19.

As processed by the authors: The assay estimated nucleated cells by amplifying reference gene primers. The assay was immunoSEQ multiplex PCR, and TCRdb's table has in-frame clones only and misses some. The DNA gave D and trimming, while V, J and clone size come from that table. The table records hundreds of thousands of clones, 89% of them present only once. Which cohort a participant joined came from the clinical history participants gave. Cohort 3 recovery required two negative PCRs, clearance, or symptom resolution. The CDR3 is 15 residues long. The germline gives CDR1 SGDLS, CDR2 YYNGEE. V gave up 4 bases and J gave up 2 bases, with 15 bases separating them.

The sequence was obtained from a woman in her thirties or forties who had recovered from COVID-19. The genes are TRBV9 and TRBJ1-2, with D possibly matching TRBD1 (6 bases). The sample comprised PBMCs or T cells enriched from blood (not recorded which). In DNA, the CDR3 is TGTGCCAGCAGCTCAGGACAGACTATAAACTATGGCTACACCTTC. Amino acids: CASSSGQTINYGYTF. Full variable domain (remainder filled in from reference TRBV9 and TRBJ1-2): DSGVTQTPKHLITATGQRVTLRCSPRSGDLSVYWYQQSLDQGLQFLIQYYNGEERAKGNILERFSAQQFPDLHSELNLSSLELGDSALYFCASSSGQTINYGYTFGSGTRLTVV.